This T cell receptor (beta chain) was sequenced during a study of blood T cell repertoires in COVID-19. About the research overall: The United States, Italy and Spain provided the acute and convalescent COVID-19 samples. PBMCs, B-cell-depleted T cells, or T cells provided the cDNA or gDNA that made up the material.

V lost 0 bases to trimming and J lost 2 bases, with 7 bases between them. The CDR3 is 14 residues long. Per the germline V gene, CDR1 is LGHNA and CDR2 is YNFKEQ. Per the authors' pipeline: Estimation of nucleated cell counts was performed using reference gene primer amplification. Sequencing used immunoSEQ multiplex PCR; TCRdb keeps in-frame clones, though not all of them. That table is the source of V, J and clone size, and D and trimming were worked out from the DNA. The profile covers 25,000 to 30,000 clones, with roughly 91% appearing a single time and over 4.5% taken by the ten largest. The clonotype was recovered from a man between 65 and 85 years old with active COVID-19. The chain is built from TRBV4-2 and TRBJ2-5; weak D call: TRBD1 (5 bases). The sequencing input was peripheral blood. The CDR3 loop reads CASSQDRVQETQYF. The DNA of the CDR3 is TGTGCCAGCAGCCAAGACAGGGTTCAAGAGACCCAGTACTTC.